The 23 T cell receptor beta chains below were found in one sample sequenced in a study of vaccination and CD4 T cells after COVID-19. The Oncomine TCR Beta short-read assay generated sequence data from the DNA of cultured CD4+ T cells. A single record per CDR3 protein comes from TCRdb applying MiXCR to the PCR reads. The sample carries around 17,000 distinct CDR3 sequences, 55% to 75% recorded once. Treatment reported: approximately nine-day PBMC culture with coronavirus spike peptide pools or control peptides (ViraFEST assay). For these receptors, no antigen is known. The sequenced sample consisted of CD4+ T cells from blood, cultured in vitro. These receptors originate from a human donor who had recovered from COVID-19.

CDR3 amino acids: CASSLSGGKNIQYF. In DNA form, the CDR3 reads TGTGCCAGCAGCTTATCTGGAGGCAAAAACATTCAGTACTTC. This chain connects TRBV11-2 to TRBJ2-4; a possible D gene is TRBD2 (5 bases). CDR1 is SGHAT, CDR2 FQNNGV, per germline. V was clipped by 2 bases and J by 3 bases, with 8 bases between them. This CDR3 spans 14 amino acids.

The chain uses TRBV3-1 and TRBJ2-3, with no clear D. In germline, CDR1 is LGHDT, CDR2 YNNKEL (reference sequence). This CDR3 contains 15 residues. Trimming shortened V by 1 base and J by 1 base, and 9 bases separated the two germline ends. The CDR3 nucleotides are TGTGCCAGCAGCCAAGGGCAGGTTGGCACAGATACGCAGTATTTT. Residues: CASSQGQVGTDTQYF.

This rearrangement joins TRBV19 to TRBJ1-5, with 7 bases lining up with TRBD1. The V and J ends lost 4 bases and 5 bases, in that order; junction bases with no gene match: 5. Germline values: CDR1 LNHDA, CDR2 SQIVND (reference sequence). The CDR3 extends over 14 amino acids. The CDR3 is CASSRRQGYQPQHF. The CDR3 DNA follows: TGTGCCAGTAGTAGGAGACAGGGCTATCAGCCCCAGCATTTT. The full variable domain, rest sourced from reference TRBV19 and TRBJ1-5, is DGGITQSPKYLFRKEGQNVTLSCEQNLNHDAMYWYRQDPGQGLRLIYYSQIVNDFQKGDIAEGYSVSREKKESFPLTVTSAQKNPTAFYLCASSRRQGYQPQHFGDGTRLSIL.

J is TRBJ1-2 and V is TRBV5-8; 7 positions match TRBD1. Germline-derived CDR1 and CDR2 are SGHTS and YDEGEE. The V gene end was trimmed by 6 bases and the J gene end by 4 bases; junction bases not matched to a gene: 9. This CDR3 is 14 amino acids long. The CDR3 protein is CASNNRGGSYGYTF. The CDR3 DNA follows: TGTGCCAGCAATAACAGGGGTGGAAGCTATGGCTACACCTTC.

This sequence joins TRBV18 and TRBJ2-5; TRBD2 aligns across 7 bases. Germline V CDR1 and CDR2: KGHSH, LQKENI. CDR3 length equals 15 residues. V gave up 5 bases and J gave up 5 bases; unmatched junction bases: 11. This CDR3 reads CASSTGEGSSETQYF. The CDR3 coding sequence is TGTGCCAGCTCAACCGGGGAGGGATCGTCCGAGACCCAGTACTTC.

This clonotype was seen just once. The chain couples TRBV10-2 to TRBJ1-5; 8 bases fit TRBD1. Germline CDR1 and CDR2: WSHSY and SAAADI. J lost 7 bases, V lost 6 bases, and 11 bases had no gene match. This CDR3 has 15 amino acids. The CDR3 region is CASRRSEQGVQPQHF. The DNA for the CDR3 is TGCGCCAGCAGAAGGTCGGAACAGGGGGTCCAGCCCCAGCATTTT.

V usage is TRBV5-1 and J usage is TRBJ2-5; the D call may be TRBD1 or TRBD2 (5 bases each). Looked up from germline, CDR1 is SGHRS and CDR2 is YFSETQ. This CDR3 is built from 14 residues. Deletions cut 4 bases from V and 2 bases from J, with 12 bases between. CDR3 sequence: CASSTGRRQETQYF. The CDR3 DNA reads as TGCGCCAGCAGCACGGGACGGCGTCAAGAGACCCAGTACTTC.

The V gene is TRBV27, the J gene TRBJ1-4; no clear D gene. V lost 10 bases to trimming and J lost 1 base, with 7 bases between them. CDR1 is MNHEY and CDR2 is SMNVEV in the germline V gene (reference sequence). The CDR3 covers 12 residues. The CDR3 reads CATGRTNEKLFF. The CDR3 DNA sequence: TGTGCCACCGGGAGAACTAATGAAAAACTGTTTTTT. Full variable domain (outside the CDR3, taken from reference TRBV27 and TRBJ1-4): EAQVTQNPRYLITVTGKKLTVTCSQNMNHEYMSWYRQDPGLGLRQIYYSMNVEVTDKGDVPEGYKVSRKEKRNFPLILESPSPNQTSLYFCATGRTNEKLFFGSGTQLSVL.

The CDR3 DNA reads TGTGCCAGCAGTTACCCCGGACCTAATGAGCAGTTCTTC. The encoded protein is CASSYPGPNEQFF. The J gene is TRBJ2-1, the V gene TRBV6-2 or TRBV6-3; D unclear. The CDR3 has 13 amino acids. CDR1 and CDR2 from the germline V gene are MNHEY and SVGEGT. Between the trimmed V and J ends, which lost 2 bases and 7 bases, there was a span of 9 bases.

This rearrangement joins TRBV20-1 to TRBJ2-1, with D perhaps TRBD2 (6 bases). Germline CDR1 reads DFQATT; CDR2 reads SNEGSKA (reference sequence). This CDR3 is 15 amino acids long. The V end was cut by 2 bases, the J end by 6 bases, with 17 bases between. The CDR3 protein is CSARQGAGLFNEQFF. CDR3 nucleotides: TGCAGTGCTAGACAGGGAGCGGGCCTTTTCAATGAGCAGTTCTTC.

The chain is built from TRBV19 and TRBJ1-1, with D perhaps TRBD1 (6 bases). Trimming left V 2 bases short and J 10 bases short, with 14 bases between. Germline CDR1 reads LNHDA; CDR2 reads SQIVND (reference sequence). This CDR3 spans 13 amino acids. The CDR3 DNA follows: TGTGCCAGTAGTATAACGTCAGGGGCTGTAGCTTTCTTT. Protein product: CASSITSGAVAFF.

The chain links TRBV11-1 to TRBJ2-2, with D possibly being TRBD1 (6 bases). The germline CDR1 and CDR2 sequences are SGHAT and FQDESV (reference sequence). V gave up 5 bases and J gave up 5 bases, with 15 bases separating them. The CDR3 loop spans 15 amino acids. The CDR3 region has the DNA TGTGCCAGCAGCAAAACTTCCCAGGGGACCGGGGAGCTGTTTTTT. This codes for CASSKTSQGTGELFF.

This chain connects TRBV20-1 to TRBJ1-6; D unresolved. The V gene lost 1 base and the J gene lost 7 bases, with 5 bases spanning the gap. This CDR3 is built from 12 residues. Germline assignment: CDR1 DFQATT and CDR2 SNEGSKA (reference sequence). Written as DNA, the CDR3 is TGCAGTGCTAGAGGCGGGAATTCACCCCTCCACTTT. Translated, it gives CSARGGNSPLHF.

The genes are TRBV7-9 and TRBJ2-5; 7 positions match TRBD1. In germline, CDR1 is SEHNR, CDR2 FQNEAQ (reference sequence). The CDR3 is 16 residues long. V was pared by 5 bases and J by 2 bases, with 11 bases of the junction left unmatched. The CDR3 nucleotides read TGTGCCAGCAGCCCGACAGGGTCGAAAGAGCAAGAGACCCAGTACTTC. It is translated as CASSPTGSKEQETQYF.

CDR3 coding DNA: TGTGCCAGCAGCTTAGGAGGGGTGGTCGAAAAACTGTTTTTT. This gives the protein CASSLGGVVEKLFF. J is TRBJ1-4 and V is TRBV7-9; TRBD1 might be the D (5 bases). The CDR3 has 14 amino acids. The V gene lost 1 base and the J gene lost 8 bases, with 11 bases spanning the gap. Germline CDR1 reads SEHNR; CDR2 reads FQNEAQ (reference sequence).

The gene calls are TRBV5-4 and TRBJ2-5, with unresolved D. Trimming took off 0 bases at V and 5 bases at J, with 11 bases between the two ends. CDR1 is SGHNT, CDR2 YYREEE, per germline (reference sequence). The CDR3 spans 14 residues. CDR3 in amino acids: CASSLVGEWETQYF. CDR3 in DNA: TGTGCCAGCAGCTTGGTAGGCGAATGGGAGACCCAGTACTTC.

This chain links TRBV6-2 or TRBV6-3 with TRBJ1-1, with 7 bases identical to TRBD1. Trimming at V came to 3 bases and at J to 1 base, leaving 5 bases not matched to a gene. The V gene's germline CDR1 is MNHEY and CDR2 SVGEGT. The CDR3 spans 15 residues. CDR3 nucleotides: TGTGCCAGCAGTTATAGGTCAGGGGGGAACACTGAAGCTTTCTTT. It encodes CASSYRSGGNTEAFF.

This clonotype was seen just once. The chain carries TRBV20-1 and TRBJ2-3; D is unclear. The V gene lost 6 bases and the J gene lost 3 bases, with 10 bases spanning the gap. CDR1 and CDR2 (germline): DFQATT, SNEGSKA (reference sequence). CDR3 length: 12 residues. The CDR3 spells CSARIGTDTQYF. CDR3 DNA sequence: TGCAGTGCCCGTATCGGGACAGATACGCAGTATTTT.

The rearrangement joins TRBV7-2 to TRBJ2-6; D unresolved. Germline CDR1 and CDR2: SGHTA and FQGNSA. V was clipped by 8 bases and J by 0 bases, with 11 bases between them. The CDR3 length is 15 residues. CDR3 in amino acids: CASARSFSGANVLTF. The CDR3 DNA reads as TGTGCCAGCGCCCGGTCCTTCTCTGGGGCCAACGTCCTGACTTTC.

The V gene is TRBV20-1, the J gene TRBJ2-2; TRBD2 matches at 15 bases. Germline V gene lookup returns CDR1 DFQATT and CDR2 SNEGSKA (reference sequence). Trimming cost V 1 base and J 5 bases; bases outside gene matches: 2. CDR3 length: 16 amino acids. CDR3 in DNA: TGCAGTGCTAGAGGCGGACTAGCGGGAGGGACCGGGGAGCTGTTTTTT. Translating it yields CSARGGLAGGTGELFF.

The V call is TRBV25-1, the J call TRBJ1-1; weak D call: TRBD1 (5 bases). CDR3 length equals 14 residues. Germline loops: CDR1 MGHDK, CDR2 SYGVNS. V dropped 7 bases and J dropped 4 bases, with 16 bases sitting between them. The CDR3 DNA sequence: TGTGCCAGCACTGGGGGAAGTCGGGGCACTGAAGCTTTCTTT. Its translation is CASTGGSRGTEAFF.

The chain employs TRBV7-7 and TRBJ1-5; D remains ambiguous. Germline CDR1 reads SSHAT; CDR2 reads FNYEAQ (reference sequence). The V end was cut by 6 bases, the J end by 7 bases, with 13 bases between. This CDR3 comprises 13 residues. CDR3 DNA: TGTGCCAGCAGTTTGGATAATAGGCAGCCCCAGCATTTT. Translation: CASSLDNRQPQHF.

The chain uses TRBV6-1 and TRBJ2-5; D is undetermined. Germline V CDR1 and CDR2: MNHNS, SASEGT. Deletions cut 7 bases from V and 4 bases from J, with 10 bases between. The CDR3 contains 12 residues. This CDR3 is CASKTSVETQYF. The CDR3 bases are TGTGCCAGCAAGACAAGCGTAGAGACCCAGTACTTC.